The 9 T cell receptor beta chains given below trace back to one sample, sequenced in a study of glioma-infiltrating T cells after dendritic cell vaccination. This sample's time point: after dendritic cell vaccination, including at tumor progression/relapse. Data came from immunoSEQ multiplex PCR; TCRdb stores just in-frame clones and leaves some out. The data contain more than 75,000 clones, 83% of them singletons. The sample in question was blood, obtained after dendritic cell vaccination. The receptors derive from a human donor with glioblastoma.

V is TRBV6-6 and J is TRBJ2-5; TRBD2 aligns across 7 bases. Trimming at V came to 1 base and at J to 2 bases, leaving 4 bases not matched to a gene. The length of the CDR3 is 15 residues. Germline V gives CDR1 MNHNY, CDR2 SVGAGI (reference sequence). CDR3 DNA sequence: TGTGCCAGCAGTTACTACGGGGGGAGACAAGAGACCCAGTACTTC. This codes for CASSYYGGRQETQYF.

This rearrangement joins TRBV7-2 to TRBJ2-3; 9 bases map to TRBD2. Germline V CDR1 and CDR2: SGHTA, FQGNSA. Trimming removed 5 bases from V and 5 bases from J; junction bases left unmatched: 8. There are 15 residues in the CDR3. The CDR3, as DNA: TGTGCCAGCAGCCCCGCGGCGGGGGGGGGAGATACGCAGTATTTT. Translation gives CASSPAAGGGDTQYF. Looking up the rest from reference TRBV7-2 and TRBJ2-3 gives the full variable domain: GAGVSQSPSNKVTEKGKDVELRCDPISGHTALYWYRQSLGQGLEFLIYFQGNSAPDKSGLPSDRFSAERTGGSVSTLTIQRTQQEDSAVYLCASSPAAGGGDTQYFGPGTRLTVL.

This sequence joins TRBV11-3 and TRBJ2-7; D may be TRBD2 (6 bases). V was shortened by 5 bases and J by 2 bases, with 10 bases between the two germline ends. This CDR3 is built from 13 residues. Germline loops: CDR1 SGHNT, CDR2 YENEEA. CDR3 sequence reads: CASSKGTPYEQYF. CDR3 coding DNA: TGTGCCAGCAGCAAAGGGACTCCCTACGAGCAGTACTTC.

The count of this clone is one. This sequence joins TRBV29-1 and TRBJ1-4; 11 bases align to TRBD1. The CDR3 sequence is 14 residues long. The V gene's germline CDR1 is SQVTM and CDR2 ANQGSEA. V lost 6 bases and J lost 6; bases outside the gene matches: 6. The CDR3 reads CSVADRGRDEKLFF. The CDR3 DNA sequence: TGCAGCGTGGCGGACAGGGGGCGGGATGAAAAACTGTTTTTT.

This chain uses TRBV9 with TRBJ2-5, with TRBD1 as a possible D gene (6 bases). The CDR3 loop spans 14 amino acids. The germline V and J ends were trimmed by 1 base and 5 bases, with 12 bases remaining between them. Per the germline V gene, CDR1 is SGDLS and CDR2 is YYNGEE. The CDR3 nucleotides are TGTGCCAGCAGCGTATTAGGGACAATTGAGACCCAGTACTTC. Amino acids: CASSVLGTIETQYF.

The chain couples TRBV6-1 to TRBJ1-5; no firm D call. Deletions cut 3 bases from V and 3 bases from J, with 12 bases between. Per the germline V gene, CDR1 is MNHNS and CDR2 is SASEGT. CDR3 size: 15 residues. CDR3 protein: CASSDHRWANQPQHF. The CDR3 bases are TGTGCCAGCAGTGACCACAGATGGGCCAATCAGCCCCAGCATTTT.

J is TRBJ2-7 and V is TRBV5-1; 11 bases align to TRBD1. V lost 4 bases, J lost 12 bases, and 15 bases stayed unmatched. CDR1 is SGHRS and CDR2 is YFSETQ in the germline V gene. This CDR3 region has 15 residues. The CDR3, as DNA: TGCGCCAGCAGCGCGCGTCCCGGGACAGGGGGTCTCGGGTACTTC. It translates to CASSARPGTGGLGYF.

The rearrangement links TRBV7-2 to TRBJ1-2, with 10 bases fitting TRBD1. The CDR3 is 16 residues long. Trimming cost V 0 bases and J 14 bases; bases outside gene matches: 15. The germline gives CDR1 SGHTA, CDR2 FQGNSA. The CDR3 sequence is CASSLAQTTGGRRLTF. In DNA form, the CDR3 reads TGTGCCAGCAGCTTAGCTCAGACGACAGGGGGCAGACGGCTAACCTTC.

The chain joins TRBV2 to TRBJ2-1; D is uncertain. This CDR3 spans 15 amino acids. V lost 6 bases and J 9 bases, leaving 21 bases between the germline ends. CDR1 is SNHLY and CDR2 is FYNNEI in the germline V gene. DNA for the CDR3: TGTGCCAGCAGGGAACAACCCTCGCCTGGCGGTGAGCAGTTCTTC. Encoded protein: CASREQPSPGGEQFF.